This TCR beta chain was sequenced for a study of OX40 agonist ivuxolimab in advanced cancers. Study as a whole: Partial responses were seen in three patients, one with hepatocellular carcinoma and two with cutaneous melanoma.

The investigators sampled blood at baseline, at cycle 4 day 1, and at cycle 7 day 1. Profiling relied on immunoSEQ multiplex PCR, and the TCRdb table lists in-frame clones only, not all of them. The repertoire consists of tens of thousands of clones, with around 84% occurring once and the leading ten covering approximately 5%. The CDR3 has 17 amino acids. CDR1 is SGDLS, CDR2 YYNGEE, per germline. Trimming removed 4 bases from V and 0 bases from J; junction bases left unmatched: 7. This rearrangement joins TRBV9 to TRBJ2-1; 10 nucleotides line up with TRBD2. The TCR comes from an adult with an advanced solid tumor such as melanoma, head and neck, liver or kidney cancer. The starting material was CD4+ or CD8+ T cells sorted from blood, obtained in a trial of the OX40 agonist ivuxolimab. CDR3 region: CASSFSGGPSSYNEQFF. CDR3 in DNA: TGTGCCAGCAGCTTTAGCGGGGGGCCGAGCTCCTACAATGAGCAGTTCTTC. The full variable domain, rest sourced from reference TRBV9 and TRBJ2-1, is DSGVTQTPKHLITATGQRVTLRCSPRSGDLSVYWYQQSLDQGLQFLIQYYNGEERAKGNILERFSAQQFPDLHSELNLSSLELGDSALYFCASSFSGGPSSYNEQFFGPGTRLTVL.